The 24 T cell receptor beta chains below were found in one sample sequenced in a study of T cell repertoires and HLA-DP antigens (dated by TCRdb to 2016 to 2019). The library was generated by the immunoSEQ multiplex PCR assay. This is the immuneACCESS table as TCRdb keeps it, with only in-frame sequences that have V and J called. A part of the clones is gone; compared with another copy, unresolved V genes explain less than half, and the rest is unexplained. The sample profile shows about 73,000 clones; 80% of them were found once. More than 1.5% of the sample is held by the ten biggest clonotypes. What these receptors recognize is not known. Input material: CD4+ T cells from PBMCs. The receptors stem from a man in his 60s in good health and CMV-seronegative.

This clone was detected a few times. The chain links TRBV9 to TRBJ2-2; 7 bases are shared with TRBD2. Germline loops: CDR1 SGDLS, CDR2 YYNGEE. V gave up 6 bases and J gave up 1 base; unmatched junction bases: 9. The CDR3 spans 16 residues. The CDR3 loop is CASTLSPGGNTGELFF. CDR3 DNA sequence: TGTGCCAGCACCCTCAGCCCGGGAGGGAACACCGGGGAGCTGTTTTTT.

The J gene is TRBJ1-4, the V gene TRBV19; D is uncertain. Germline assignment: CDR1 LNHDA and CDR2 SQIVND (reference sequence). This CDR3 region has 14 residues. Trimming took 5 bases from V and 5 from J, leaving 12 bases between them. CDR3 in amino acids: CASSGSWTNEKLFF. CDR3 nucleotide sequence: TGTGCCAGTAGTGGATCCTGGACCAATGAAAAACTGTTTTTT.

The rearrangement joins TRBV28 to TRBJ2-2; a possible D gene is TRBD1 (6 bases). The germline gives CDR1 MDHEN, CDR2 SYDVKM. Trimming pared 7 bases from V and 5 bases from J, leaving 11 bases between. The CDR3 has 13 amino acids. The chain's CDR3 is CASIRGGTGELFF. CDR3 sequence (DNA): TGTGCCAGCATCCGAGGGGGAACCGGGGAGCTGTTTTTT.

J is TRBJ2-7 and V is TRBV7-8; D is ambiguous. V lost 5 bases and J 1 base, leaving 15 bases between the germline ends. This CDR3 is 15 amino acids long. Germline loops: CDR1 SGHVS, CDR2 FQNEAQ. The chain's CDR3 is CASSPPRQASYEQYF. DNA for the CDR3: TGTGCCAGCAGCCCCCCTAGGCAGGCGTCCTACGAGCAGTACTTC.

The CDR3: CAIWTGIMNTEAFF. The CDR3 nucleotides read TGTGCCATTTGGACAGGGATAATGAACACTGAAGCTTTCTTT. This chain joins TRBV10-3 and TRBJ1-1; 8 positions match TRBD1. V lost 9 bases, J lost 0 bases, and 6 bases stayed unmatched. CDR1 is ENHRY and CDR2 is SYGVKD in the germline V gene. The CDR3 has 14 amino acids.

This clone occurred once. The chain links TRBV25-1 to TRBJ2-7; 7 bases map to TRBD1. The germline V gene encodes CDR1 MGHDK and CDR2 SYGVNS. CDR3 length: 16 amino acids. V shed 2 bases and J 0 bases; nucleotides not matched to a gene: 7. The CDR3 sequence is CASSEITGANSYEQYF. Written as DNA, the CDR3 is TGTGCCAGCAGTGAAATCACAGGGGCAAACTCCTACGAGCAGTACTTC.

The CDR3 protein is CASSSDGLNTEAFF. The CDR3 DNA sequence: TGCGCCAGCAGCTCGGACGGTTTGAACACTGAAGCTTTCTTT. The V gene is TRBV5-1, the J gene TRBJ1-1; D is ambiguous. This CDR3 region has 14 residues. CDR1 SGHRS and CDR2 YFSETQ come from the germline V gene. V lost 3 bases to trimming and J lost 0 bases, with 9 bases between them.

Remarks on this clone: Other DNA sequences of this sample code for an identical CDR3. This sequence joins TRBV7-2 and TRBJ2-2; D perhaps matches TRBD2 (6 bases). The length of the CDR3 is 15 residues. Trimming shortened V by 0 bases and J by 3 bases, and 8 bases separated the two germline ends. CDR1 is SGHTA, CDR2 FQGNSA, per germline. CDR3 loop: CASSLAGGDTGELFF. The CDR3 DNA follows: TGTGCCAGCAGCTTAGCGGGGGGTGACACCGGGGAGCTGTTTTTT.

V gene TRBV2 combines with J gene TRBJ2-5; 10 bases match TRBD2. The CDR3 is 14 amino acids. With V trimmed by 4 bases and J by 5 bases, 4 bases remained unmatched. Germline loops: CDR1 SNHLY, CDR2 FYNNEI. CDR3 coding DNA: TGTGCCAGCAGTGCCCTAGCGGGGGAGGAGACCCAGTACTTC. Its translation is CASSALAGEETQYF.

This clone has a handful of counts. The genes are TRBV28 and TRBJ2-6; D unresolved. This CDR3 spans 20 amino acids. Looked up from germline, CDR1 is MDHEN and CDR2 is SYDVKM. V lost 4 bases, J lost 0 bases, and 22 bases lay in between. This chain's CDR3 is CASSSYRSSPLYSGANVLTF. The CDR3 DNA is TGTGCCAGCAGTTCATACCGTTCCAGCCCTTTATACTCTGGGGCCAACGTCCTGACTTTC.

This clone has more than one count but fewer than ten. This sequence joins TRBV7-2 and TRBJ2-5, with unresolved D. The CDR3 has 12 amino acids. Germline V gene data show CDR1 as SGHTA and CDR2 as FQGNSA. V was clipped by 5 bases and J by 5 bases, with 9 bases between them. CDR3 region: CASSLSWETQYF. The CDR3 DNA reads TGTGCCAGCAGCCTCTCGTGGGAGACCCAGTACTTC.

This clone was seen a handful of times. The chain is built from TRBV4-3 and TRBJ1-6; 10 positions agree with TRBD1. Germline V gene lookup returns CDR1 LGHNA and CDR2 YSLEER. The CDR3 length is 18 residues. V was pared by 1 base and J by 1 base, with 4 bases of the junction left unmatched. This CDR3 reads CASSQGQGAWSYNSPLHF. DNA for the CDR3: TGCGCCAGCAGCCAAGGACAGGGGGCCTGGTCCTATAATTCACCCCTCCACTTT.

This clone was recorded only once. The chain is built from TRBV7-9 and TRBJ1-1; no firm D call. Trimming shortened V by 8 bases and J by 1 base, and 14 bases separated the two germline ends. CDR1 is SEHNR, CDR2 FQNEAQ, per germline (reference sequence). The CDR3 has 14 amino acids. The CDR3 DNA reads as TGTGCCAGCTACCCATCCGATAGGAACACTGAAGCTTTCTTT. Residues: CASYPSDRNTEAFF.

This clone was recorded only once. CDR3: CATSRVGTNLNYGYTF. CDR3 in DNA: TGTGCCACCAGCAGAGTAGGGACAAATCTTAACTATGGCTACACCTTC. This chain joins TRBV15 and TRBJ1-2; D is possibly TRBD1 (6 bases). The ends were cut back, 1 base at V and 1 base at J, with 13 bases in the middle. There are 16 residues in the CDR3. Germline CDR1 LNHNV, CDR2 YYDKDF (reference sequence). Using reference TRBV15 and TRBJ1-2 for the parts outside the CDR3, the full variable domain is DAMVIQNPRYQVTQFGKPVTLSCSQTLNHNVMYWYQQKSSQAPKLLFHYYDKDFNNEADTPDNFQSRRPNTSFCFLDIRSPGLGDTAMYLCATSRVGTNLNYGYTFGSGTRLTVV.

The chain carries TRBV14 and TRBJ2-2; possibly TRBD1 for D (5 bases). The germline gives CDR1 SGHDN, CDR2 FVKESK. Trimming removed 4 bases at V and 3 bases at J, with 9 bases between. There are 14 residues in the CDR3. CDR3 amino acids: CASSRGQYTGELFF. The CDR3 region has the DNA TGTGCCAGCAGCCGCGGACAATACACCGGGGAGCTGTTTTTT.

This chain uses TRBV18 with TRBJ2-5; tentative D call: TRBD2 (6 bases). The CDR3 extends over 13 amino acids. V was pared by 3 bases and J by 2 bases, with 7 bases between. CDR1 is KGHSH, CDR2 LQKENI, per germline. The CDR3 here is CASSPGLQETQYF. In DNA form, the CDR3 reads TGTGCCAGCTCACCGGGACTTCAAGAGACCCAGTACTTC.

The chain links TRBV5-1 to TRBJ2-3; 10 bases are a match to TRBD1. J gave up 0 bases and V 6 bases, and 7 bases lay outside the gene matches. This CDR3 spans 16 amino acids. Looked up from germline, CDR1 is SGHRS and CDR2 is YFSETQ. CDR3 DNA sequence: TGCGCCAGCACCCTTCGGACAGGGGGGAGCACAGATACGCAGTATTTT. It translates to CASTLRTGGSTDTQYF. Looking up the rest from reference TRBV5-1 and TRBJ2-3 gives the full variable domain: KAGVTQTPRYLIKTRGQQVTLSCSPISGHRSVSWYQQTPGQGLQFLFEYFSETQRNKGNFPGRFSGRQFSNSRSEMNVSTLELGDSALYLCASTLRTGGSTDTQYFGPGTRLTVL.

The V call is TRBV6-1, the J call TRBJ2-1; possibly TRBD2 for D (6 bases). The V and J ends lost 3 bases and 7 bases respectively, with 16 bases between them. The CDR3 runs to 15 residues. The V gene's germline CDR1 is MNHNS and CDR2 SASEGT. CDR3 protein: CASSDPSWAGNEQFF. CDR3 DNA sequence: TGTGCCAGCAGTGACCCATCATGGGCGGGGAATGAGCAGTTCTTC.

This clone is a singleton in its sample. This sequence joins TRBV5-6 and TRBJ1-2; D call uncertain. Trimming removed 2 bases at V and 7 bases at J, with 15 bases between. The CDR3 sequence is 14 residues long. Per the germline V gene, CDR1 is SGHDT and CDR2 is YYEEEE. This chain's CDR3 is CASSFVGSQAGYTF. CDR3 bases: TGTGCCAGCAGCTTTGTCGGATCCCAGGCTGGCTACACCTTC.

V gene TRBV5-1 combines with J gene TRBJ2-5, with TRBD2 identical over 15 bases. J gave up 7 bases and V 3 bases, and 7 bases lay outside the gene matches. The CDR3 length is 16 residues. CDR1 and CDR2 (germline): SGHRS, YFSETQ. The CDR3 DNA sequence: TGCGCCAGCAGCTCCCTGGGACTAGCGGGAGGCGGGACCCAGTACTTC. Amino acids: CASSSLGLAGGGTQYF.

The chain combines TRBV30 with TRBJ2-7, with 8 bases aligning to TRBD2. The trim removed 2 bases at V and 5 bases at J, leaving 5 bases unmatched. The CDR3 extends over 13 amino acids. Germline V gene data show CDR1 as GTSNPN and CDR2 as SVGIG (reference sequence). The CDR3 region has the DNA TGTGCCTGGAGTCCTAGCGGGCTCCACGAGCAGTACTTC. Its translation: CAWSPSGLHEQYF.

The CDR3: CASRAGQEGSPLHF. The CDR3 nucleotides are TGTGCCAGTAGAGCAGGACAGGAAGGTTCACCCCTCCACTTT. The rearrangement joins TRBV19 to TRBJ1-6, with 7 bases matching TRBD1. The germline CDR1 and CDR2 sequences are LNHDA and SQIVND (reference sequence). The CDR3 extends over 14 amino acids. The junction had 8 bases not matched to a gene; V was cut back by 6 bases and J by 9 bases.

The chain is built from TRBV7-7 and TRBJ2-1; D perhaps matches TRBD2 (6 bases). V was cut by 3 bases and J by 3 bases, with 9 bases left in between. The CDR3 has 14 residues. The germline CDR1 and CDR2 sequences are SSHAT and FNYEAQ (reference sequence). The CDR3 DNA follows: TGTGCCAGCAGCTTTTCGACTAGCTACAATGAGCAGTTCTTC. Protein sequence: CASSFSTSYNEQFF. The full variable domain, completed using reference TRBV7-7 and TRBJ2-1, is GAGVSQSPRYKVTKRGQDVTLRCDPISSHATLYWYQQALGQGPEFLTYFNYEAQPDKSGLPSDRFSAERPEGSISTLTIQRTEQRDSAMYRCASSFSTSYNEQFFGPGTRLTVL.

The rearrangement joins TRBV2 to TRBJ2-1; D is possibly TRBD1 (6 bases). Germline V CDR1 and CDR2: SNHLY, FYNNEI. V lost 5 bases, J lost 8 bases, and 10 bases lay in between. This CDR3 is 12 amino acids long. CDR3 amino acids: CASSQDRHEQFF. As DNA, the CDR3 is TGTGCCAGCAGTCAAGACAGGCATGAGCAGTTCTTC.